Sequencing of this T cell receptor beta chain was carried out in a study of blood T cell repertoires in COVID-19. At the level of the study: T cells, B-cell-depleted T cells, or PBMCs supplied cDNA or gDNA.

V lost 1 base and J lost 1; bases outside the gene matches: 2. The CDR3 is 15 residues long. Per germline, CDR1 LGHDT and CDR2 YNNKEL (reference sequence). In Seattle, patients joined the study during active infection and were tracked longitudinally. The data were produced by immunoSEQ multiplex PCR, yet TCRdb's version contains in-frame clones alone and is incomplete. Of about 340,000 clones listed, about 89% were seen once; the top ten hold 6% to 7%. The sequenced sample was peripheral blood. This receptor was identified in a woman in her fifties or sixties with COVID-19, enrolled during active disease. The J gene is TRBJ1-1, the V gene TRBV3-1 (or the pseudogene TRBV3-2); 8 bases fit TRBD1. CDR3 protein: CASSQGQGRNTEAFF. The CDR3 region has the DNA TGTGCCAGCAGCCAAGGACAGGGGCGGAACACTGAAGCTTTCTTT.